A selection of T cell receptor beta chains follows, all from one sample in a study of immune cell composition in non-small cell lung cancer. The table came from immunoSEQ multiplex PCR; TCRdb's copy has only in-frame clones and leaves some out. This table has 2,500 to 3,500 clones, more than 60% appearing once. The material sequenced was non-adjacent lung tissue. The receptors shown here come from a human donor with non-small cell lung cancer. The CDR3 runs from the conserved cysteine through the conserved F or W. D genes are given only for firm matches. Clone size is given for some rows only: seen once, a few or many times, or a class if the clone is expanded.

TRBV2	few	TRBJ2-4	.	CASSGANRKNIQYF	TGTGCCAGCAGTGGGGCTAACAGGAAAAACATTCAGTACTTC
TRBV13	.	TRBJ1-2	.	CASSKNGRAGYTF	TGTGCCAGCAGCAAAAATGGGAGAGCCGGCTACACCTTC
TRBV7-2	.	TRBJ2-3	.	CASSTQVSSTDTQYF	TGTGCCAGCAGCACGCAGGTTTCTAGCACAGATACGCAGTATTTT
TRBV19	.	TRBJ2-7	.	CASSRDSGPGGYEQYF	TGTGCCAGTAGTAGGGATTCCGGTCCCGGGGGTTACGAGCAGTACTTC
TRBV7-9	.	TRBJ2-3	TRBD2	CASSSSGGAGTDTQYF	TGTGCCAGCAGCTCCAGCGGGGGGGCCGGGACAGATACGCAGTATTTT
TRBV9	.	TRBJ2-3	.	CASSPRDFGTDTQYF	TGTGCCAGCAGCCCCCGGGACTTTGGCACAGATACGCAGTATTTT
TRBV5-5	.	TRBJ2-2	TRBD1	CASSLAGTGYTGELFF	TGTGCCAGCAGCTTGGCCGGGACAGGGTACACCGGGGAGCTGTTTTTT
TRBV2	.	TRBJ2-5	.	CASSEAWAVQETQYF	TGTGCCAGCAGTGAAGCATGGGCAGTGCAAGAGACCCAGTACTTC
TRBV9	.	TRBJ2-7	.	CASSPGTGGKNEQYF	TGTGCCAGCAGCCCCGGTACAGGAGGGAAAAACGAGCAGTACTTC
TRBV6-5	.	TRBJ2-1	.	CASSSDGFQEQFF	TGTGCCAGCAGTTCCGACGGGTTCCAGGAGCAGTTCTTC
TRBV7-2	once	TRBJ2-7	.	CASSPTGHTDYEQYF	TGTGCCAGCAGCCCGACAGGTCACACAGACTACGAGCAGTACTTC
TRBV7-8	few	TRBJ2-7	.	CASSLASWGDEQYF	TGTGCCAGCAGCTTAGCCTCCTGGGGGGACGAGCAGTACTTC
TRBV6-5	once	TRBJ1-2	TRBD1	CASSSGTGANYGYTF	TGTGCCAGCAGTTCCGGGACAGGGGCTAACTATGGCTACACCTTC
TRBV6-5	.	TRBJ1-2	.	CASTQGSYGYTF	TGTGCCAGCACCCAGGGTTCCTATGGCTACACCTTC
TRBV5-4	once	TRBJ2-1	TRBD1	CASSYQGAPYNEQFF	TGTGCCAGCAGCTATCAGGGGGCCCCTTACAATGAGCAGTTCTTC
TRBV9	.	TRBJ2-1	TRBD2	CASSGTSGGLYNEQFF	TGTGCCAGCAGTGGGACTAGCGGGGGACTATACAATGAGCAGTTCTTC
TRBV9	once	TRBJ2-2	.	CASAWGGTGELFF	TGTGCCAGCGCCTGGGGAGGCACCGGGGAGCTGTTTTTT
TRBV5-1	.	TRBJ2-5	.	CASSLAGGQETQYF	TGCGCCAGCAGCTTGGCAGGTGGGCAAGAGACCCAGTACTTC
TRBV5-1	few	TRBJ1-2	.	CASSPDDSYYGYTF	TGCGCCAGCAGCCCTGACGACAGCTACTATGGCTACACCTTC
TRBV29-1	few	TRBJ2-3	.	CSSGEGGTDTQYF	TGCAGCTCAGGAGAGGGGGGGACAGATACGCAGTATTTT
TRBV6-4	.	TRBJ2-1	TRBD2	CASSDSTSGSNEQFF	TGTGCCAGCAGTGACTCGACTAGCGGGAGCAATGAGCAGTTCTTC
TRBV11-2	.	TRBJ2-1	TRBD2	CASSPGAGGEYNEQFF	TGTGCCAGCAGCCCGGGTGCGGGAGGGGAATACAATGAGCAGTTCTTC
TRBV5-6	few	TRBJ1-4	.	CASSLGATTNEKLFF	TGTGCCAGCAGCTTGGGGGCTACAACTAATGAAAAACTGTTTTTT
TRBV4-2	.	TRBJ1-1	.	CASSWSREGSEAFF	TGTGCCAGCAGCTGGAGCAGGGAAGGCTCTGAAGCTTTCTTT
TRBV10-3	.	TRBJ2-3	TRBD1	CAISDGTGGADTQYF	TGTGCCATCAGTGACGGGACAGGGGGCGCAGATACGCAGTATTTT
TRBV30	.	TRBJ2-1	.	CAWRPVRTEQFF	TGTGCCTGGAGACCCGTCAGAACTGAGCAGTTCTTC
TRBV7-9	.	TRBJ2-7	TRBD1	CASGRDRGSWEQYF	TGTGCCAGCGGAAGGGACAGGGGGTCCTGGGAGCAGTACTTC
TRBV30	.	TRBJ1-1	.	CAWSDWGVTEAFF	TGTGCCTGGAGTGACTGGGGGGTTACTGAAGCTTTCTTT
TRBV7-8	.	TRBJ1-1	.	CASSTVSRTEAFF	TGTGCCAGCAGTACGGTAAGCCGCACTGAAGCTTTCTTT
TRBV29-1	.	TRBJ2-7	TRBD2	CSVTSGRPPFNEQYF	TGCAGCGTTACTAGCGGGAGGCCACCCTTTAACGAGCAGTACTTC
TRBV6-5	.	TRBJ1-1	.	CASSSNRDFGAEAFF	TGTGCCAGCAGTTCCAACAGGGATTTTGGCGCTGAAGCTTTCTTT
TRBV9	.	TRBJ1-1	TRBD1	CASSKHGTGNLNTEAFF	TGTGCCAGCAGCAAGCATGGGACAGGGAATCTGAACACTGAAGCTTTCTTT
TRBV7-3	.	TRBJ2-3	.	CASSTTGWNTQYF	TGTGCCAGCAGCACTACTGGGTGGAATACGCAGTATTTT
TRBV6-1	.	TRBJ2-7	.	CASAVASSYEQYF	TGTGCCAGCGCGGTTGCTAGCTCCTACGAGCAGTACTTC
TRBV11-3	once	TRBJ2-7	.	CASSLQAGTAYEQYF	TGTGCCAGCAGCCTCCAAGCGGGTACGGCCTACGAGCAGTACTTC
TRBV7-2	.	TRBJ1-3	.	CASSYDRSAGNTIYF	TGTGCCAGCAGCTATGACAGATCCGCTGGAAACACCATATATTTT
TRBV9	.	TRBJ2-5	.	CASSVGDTKETQYF	TGTGCCAGCAGCGTAGGGGACACCAAAGAGACCCAGTACTTC
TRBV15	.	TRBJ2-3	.	CATSRQGTDTQYF	TGTGCCACCAGCAGACAGGGAACAGATACGCAGTATTTT
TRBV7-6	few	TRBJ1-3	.	CASSLVTGGNTIYF	TGTGCCAGCAGCTTAGTTACAGGTGGAAACACCATATATTTT